The T cell receptor (beta chain) under discussion was sequenced for a study of monozygotic twins with inflammatory bowel disease. With regard to this clonotype: What it binds is not known.

Reprocessing the 5' RACE reads, TCRdb reports a single entry for every CDR3 protein and omits DNA. The sample data list around 220,000 distinct CDR3 sequences. The CDR3 has 17 amino acids. Germline CDR1 SGHTA, CDR2 FQGNSA. Study-wide results and limits: In patient repertoires, differing immunosuppressive treatments may have added some variability.

This clonotype was obtained from a human donor with ulcerative colitis or Crohn's disease, or a healthy co-twin of an affected twin (not recorded which). The V call is TRBV7-2, the J call TRBJ2-2; the D call of TRBD2 rests on TCRdb alone, since no DNA is present to check it. The sequencing input was blood. This chain's CDR3 is CASSKTSGGGSTGELFF.